The source of this TCR beta chain is a study of blood T cell repertoires in COVID-19. Whole-study context: Sites across the United States, Italy and Spain contributed samples from acute and convalescent COVID-19. In each case, the material was cDNA or gDNA derived from T cells, B-cell-depleted T cells, or PBMCs.

After removal of 0 bases from V and 8 bases from J, the junction contained 3 bases not matched to a gene. Germline lookup yields CDR1 KGHSH and CDR2 LQKENI. The CDR3 is made up of 15 amino acids. Under the authors' procedure: Counts of nucleated cells, estimated from reference gene primer amplification, were obtained. The data were produced by immunoSEQ multiplex PCR, yet TCRdb's version contains in-frame clones alone and is incomplete. D and trimming come from the DNA, and the V and J calls and clone size come from that table. Counted here are 130,000 to 150,000 clones, under 90% occurring once; the ten biggest clones make up about 5.8%.

This rearrangement joins TRBV18 to TRBJ1-6; 8 nucleotides line up with TRBD1. Sequences were obtained from peripheral blood. This sequence was found in a human donor in a cohort sampled during active COVID-19. CDR3 sequence: CASSPPTGVDSPLHF. CDR3 sequence (DNA): TGTGCCAGCTCACCACCGACAGGGGTGGATTCACCCCTCCACTTT.